The entry below describes one T cell receptor (beta chain). The antigen is unknown. Use of 60 Vbeta and 13 Jbeta primers characterized the PCR. Here immunoSEQ multiplex PCR was the method, and the copy in TCRdb shows in-frame clones only, minus some. This sample has roughly 120,000 clones, with 65% to 80% found just once. The CDR3 loop spans 17 amino acids. Germline V lookup: CDR1 MGHDK, CDR2 SYGVNS. V was pared by 4 bases and J by 5 bases, with 10 bases of the junction left unmatched. This specimen belongs to a study of cytomegalovirus exposure and HLA in healthy donors. Overall study: There were 90 million to 130 million unique TCR beta sequences, drawn from 200 million or so T cells, in an earlier analysis. Findings of the study overall: It has been reported that TCR beta sequences accurately predicted the HLA-A and HLA-B alleles of most subjects.

The source is a human donor in good health. The chain combines TRBV25-1 with TRBJ2-7; 14 bases fit TRBD2. The sequencing input was PBMCs. The CDR3 reads CASSVPTGTSGSDEQYF. In DNA, the CDR3 is TGTGCCAGCAGTGTACCTACCGGGACTAGCGGGAGCGACGAGCAGTACTTC.